The 7 T cell receptor beta chains presented below share a single source sample, sequenced in a study of blood T cells in healthy people across ages. A second PCR, run for about 6 to 11 cycles, used a sample-barcoded 5' primer plus a J-beta primer mix. Via MiXCR, TCRdb re-called the 5' RACE reads, giving one row per CDR3 protein. Among almost 1 million distinct CDR3 sequences listed, around 54% were seen once. The sequencing sample was made of blood. The receptors originated from a woman in her fifties or sixties in good health.

The chain couples TRBV4-1 to TRBJ2-2; TRBD2 might be the D (6 bases). CDR1 is MGHRA, CDR2 YSYEKL, per germline. CDR3 size: 15 residues. V lost 3 bases and J lost 2, with 10 bases in between. CDR3 sequence (DNA): TGCGCCAGCAGCCATGCGGGACTTAACACCGGGGAGCTGTTTTTT. Encoded protein: CASSHAGLNTGELFF.

This sequence joins TRBV21-1 and TRBJ2-7; whether TRBD1, the table's D call, matches the DNA was not checked. TRBV21-1 is labeled a pseudogene. The CDR3 length is 14 residues. CDR3 coding DNA: TGTGCCAGCCCCTGGACAGGGATCATCTACGAGCAGTACTTC. This codes for CASPWTGIIYEQYF.

This chain connects TRBV4-3 to TRBJ2-5; 7 bases line up with TRBD1. Trimming took 0 bases from V and 3 from J; bases not matched to a gene: 10. This CDR3 has 17 residues. The germline gives CDR1 LGHNA, CDR2 YSLEER. CDR3 loop: CASSQDTRVGGEETQYF. The CDR3 DNA reads as TGCGCCAGCAGCCAAGATACTCGAGTAGGGGGCGAAGAGACCCAGTACTTC.

V is TRBV2 and J is TRBJ2-7; D gene uncertain. The CDR3 has 13 amino acids. V shed 8 bases and J shed 5 bases, with 16 bases lying between them. CDR1 and CDR2 from the germline V gene are SNHLY and FYNNEI. CDR3 amino acids: CASLLTQNHEQYF. For the CDR3, the DNA is TGTGCCAGCCTCCTGACGCAGAACCACGAGCAGTACTTC. The variable domain in full, with the rest retrieved from reference TRBV2 and TRBJ2-7, is EPEVTQTPSHQVTQMGQEVILRCVPISNHLYFYWYRQILGQKVEFLVSFYNNEISEKSEIFDDQFSVERPDGSNFTLKIRSTKLEDSAMYFCASLLTQNHEQYFGPGTRLTVT.

V gene TRBV15 combines with J gene TRBJ2-1; TRBD2 agrees at 7 bases. The CDR3 consists of 14 residues. CDR1 is LNHNV, CDR2 YYDKDF, per germline (reference sequence). Trimming cost V 7 bases and J 10 bases; bases outside gene matches: 13. The CDR3 DNA is TGTGCCACCACTGCCGGCGGGGGTAGGAGGGAGCAGTTCTTC. Amino acid sequence: CATTAGGGRREQFF.

This clonotype has only a few counts. The chain is built from TRBV28 and TRBJ2-7, with 8 bases matching TRBD1. V lost 6 bases and J lost 4; bases outside the gene matches: 14. This CDR3 comprises 16 residues. Germline assignment: CDR1 MDHEN and CDR2 SYDVKM. The CDR3 loop reads CASRTGGQTFGYEQYF. DNA for the CDR3: TGTGCCAGCAGAACAGGGGGACAAACCTTTGGATACGAGCAGTACTTC. The full variable domain, completed using reference TRBV28 and TRBJ2-7, is DVKVTQSSRYLVKRTGEKVFLECVQDMDHENMFWYRQDPGLGLRLIYFSYDVKMKEKGDIPEGYSVSREKKERFSLILESASTNQTSMYLCASRTGGQTFGYEQYFGPGTRLTVT.

CDR3 nucleotide sequence: TGTGCCAGCAGCCTCTACAGCTTCCAAGAGACCCAGTACTTC. This gives the protein CASSLYSFQETQYF. This sequence joins TRBV5-6 and TRBJ2-5; D remains ambiguous. V was clipped by 4 bases and J by 1 base, with 11 bases between them. The CDR3 length is 14 residues. From germline, CDR1 is SGHDT and CDR2 YYEEEE.